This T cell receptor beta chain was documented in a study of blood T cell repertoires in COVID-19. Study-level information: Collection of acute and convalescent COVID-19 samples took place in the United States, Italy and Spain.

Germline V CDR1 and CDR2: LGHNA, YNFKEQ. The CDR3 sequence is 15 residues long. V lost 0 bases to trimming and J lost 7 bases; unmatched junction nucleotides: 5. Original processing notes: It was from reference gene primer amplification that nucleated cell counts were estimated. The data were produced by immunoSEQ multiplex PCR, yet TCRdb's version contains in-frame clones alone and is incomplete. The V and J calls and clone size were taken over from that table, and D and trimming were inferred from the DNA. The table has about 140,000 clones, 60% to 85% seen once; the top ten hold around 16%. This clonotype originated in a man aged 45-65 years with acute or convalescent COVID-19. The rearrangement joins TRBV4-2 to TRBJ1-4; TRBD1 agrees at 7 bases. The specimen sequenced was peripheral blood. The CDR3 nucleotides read TGTGCCAGCAGCCAAGAACCAGGGGGGCTTGAAAAACTGTTTTTT. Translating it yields CASSQEPGGLEKLFF.